Sequencing of this T cell receptor beta chain was carried out in a study of OX40 agonist ivuxolimab in advanced cancers. This clone was recorded once. This CDR3 is 14 amino acids long. CDR1 and CDR2 from the germline V gene are LNHDA and SQIVND (reference sequence). The V gene lost 11 bases and the J gene lost 5 bases, with 21 bases spanning the gap. The repertoire was sequenced with immunoSEQ multiplex PCR; TCRdb's copy has only in-frame clones and lacks some. The table shows more than 60,000 clones, with roughly 93% occurring only once. The source is an adult with an advanced solid tumor such as melanoma, head and neck, liver or kidney cancer. V is TRBV19 and J is TRBJ1-2; D remains unclear. The sequencing used CD4+ or CD8+ T cells sorted from blood, collected in a trial of the OX40 agonist ivuxolimab. The chain's CDR3 is CASVTSGTWYGYTF. CDR3 DNA sequence: TGTGCCTCAGTAACCTCCGGAACCTGGTATGGCTACACCTTC.